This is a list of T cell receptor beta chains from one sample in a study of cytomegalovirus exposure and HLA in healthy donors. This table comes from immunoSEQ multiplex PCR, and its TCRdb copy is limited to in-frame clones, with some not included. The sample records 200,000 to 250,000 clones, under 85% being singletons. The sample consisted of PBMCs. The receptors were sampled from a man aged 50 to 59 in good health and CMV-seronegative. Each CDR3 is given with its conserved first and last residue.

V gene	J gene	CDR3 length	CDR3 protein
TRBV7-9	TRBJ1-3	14	CASSRDSSGNTIYF
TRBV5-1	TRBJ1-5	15	CASSIQGASNQPQHF
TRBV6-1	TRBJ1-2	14	CASSEGLRTGGYTF
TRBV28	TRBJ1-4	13	CASRTGISEKLFF
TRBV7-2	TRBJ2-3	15	CASSLSWQGSNTQYF
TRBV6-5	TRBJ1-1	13	CASKTGRYTEAFF
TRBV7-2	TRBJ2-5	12	CASTMTSATQYF
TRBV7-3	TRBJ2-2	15	CASSLGQGDTGELFF
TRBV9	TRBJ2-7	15	CASSVSGQGAYEQYF
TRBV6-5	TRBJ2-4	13	CASSYTQGNIQYF
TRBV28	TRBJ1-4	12	CASSDRGEKLFF
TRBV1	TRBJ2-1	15	CTSSTAGRLYNEQFF
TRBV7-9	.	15	CASSLTGTPSYEQYF
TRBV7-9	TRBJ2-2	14	CASSPRTSPGELFF
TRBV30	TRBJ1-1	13	CAWGAALSTEAFF
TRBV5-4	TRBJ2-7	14	CASSLGLPRDEQYF